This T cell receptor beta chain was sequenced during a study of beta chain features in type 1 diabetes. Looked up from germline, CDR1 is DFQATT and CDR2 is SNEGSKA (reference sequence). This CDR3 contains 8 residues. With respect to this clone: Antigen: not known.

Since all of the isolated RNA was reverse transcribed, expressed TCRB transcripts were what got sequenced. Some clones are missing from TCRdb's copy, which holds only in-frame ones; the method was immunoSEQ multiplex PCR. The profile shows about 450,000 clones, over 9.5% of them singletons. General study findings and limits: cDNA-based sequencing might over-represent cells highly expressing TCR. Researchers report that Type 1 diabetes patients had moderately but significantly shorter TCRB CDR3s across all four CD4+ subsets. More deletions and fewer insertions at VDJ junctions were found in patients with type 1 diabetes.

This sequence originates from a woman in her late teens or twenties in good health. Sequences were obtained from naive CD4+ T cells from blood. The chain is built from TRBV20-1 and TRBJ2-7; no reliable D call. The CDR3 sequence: CSGRPSQV. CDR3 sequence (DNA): TGCAGTGGAAGGCCTTCGCAGGTC.